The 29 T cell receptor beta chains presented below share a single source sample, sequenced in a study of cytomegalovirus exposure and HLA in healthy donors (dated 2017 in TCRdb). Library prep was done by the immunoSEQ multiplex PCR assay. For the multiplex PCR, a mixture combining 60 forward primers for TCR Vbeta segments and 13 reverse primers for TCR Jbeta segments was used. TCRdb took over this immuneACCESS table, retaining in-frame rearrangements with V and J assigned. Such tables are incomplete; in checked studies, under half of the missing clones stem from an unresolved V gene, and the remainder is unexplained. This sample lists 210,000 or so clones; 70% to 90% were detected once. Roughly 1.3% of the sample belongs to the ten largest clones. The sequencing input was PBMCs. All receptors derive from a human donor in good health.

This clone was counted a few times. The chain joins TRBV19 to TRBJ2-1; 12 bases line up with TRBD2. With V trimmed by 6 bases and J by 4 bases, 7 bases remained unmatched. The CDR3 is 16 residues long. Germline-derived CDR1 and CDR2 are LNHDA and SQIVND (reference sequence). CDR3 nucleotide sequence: TGTGCCAGTAGGATCGGACTAGCGGGATATTACAATGAGCAGTTCTTC. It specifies CASRIGLAGYYNEQFF.

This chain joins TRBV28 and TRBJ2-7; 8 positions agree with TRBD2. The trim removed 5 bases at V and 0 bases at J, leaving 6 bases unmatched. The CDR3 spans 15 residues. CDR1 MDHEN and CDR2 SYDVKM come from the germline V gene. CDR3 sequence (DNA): TGTGCCAGCAGTCCCGGGGGGGACGGCTCCTACGAGCAGTACTTC. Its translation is CASSPGGDGSYEQYF.

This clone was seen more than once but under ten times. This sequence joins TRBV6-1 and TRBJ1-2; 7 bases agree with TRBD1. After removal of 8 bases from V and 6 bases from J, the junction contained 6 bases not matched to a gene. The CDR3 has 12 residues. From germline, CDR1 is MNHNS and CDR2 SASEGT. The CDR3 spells CASSRGRDGYTF. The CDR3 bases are TGTGCCAGCTCAAGGGGGCGCGATGGCTACACCTTC.

CDR3 region: CASRRVGREKSGNQPQHF. For the CDR3, the DNA is TGTGCCAGCAGGAGGGTGGGTAGGGAAAAGAGTGGGAATCAGCCCCAGCATTTT. The V call is TRBV2, the J call TRBJ1-5, with D unclear. Per germline, CDR1 SNHLY and CDR2 FYNNEI. The CDR3 contains 18 residues. Deletions cut 6 bases from V and 4 bases from J, with 25 bases between.

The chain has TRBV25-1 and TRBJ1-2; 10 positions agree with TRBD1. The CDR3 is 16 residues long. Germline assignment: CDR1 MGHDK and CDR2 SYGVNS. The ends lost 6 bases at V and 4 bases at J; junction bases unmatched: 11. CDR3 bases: TGTGCCAGCAGAGAAGACAGGGGGCGGTTAAGCTATGGCTACACCTTC. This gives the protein CASREDRGRLSYGYTF.

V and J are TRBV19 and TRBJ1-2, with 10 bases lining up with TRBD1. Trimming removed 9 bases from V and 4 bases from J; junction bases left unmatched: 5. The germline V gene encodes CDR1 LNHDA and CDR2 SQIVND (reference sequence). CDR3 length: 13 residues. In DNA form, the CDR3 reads TGTGCCAGCACAAGGACAGGGGGCTATGGCTACACCTTC. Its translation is CASTRTGGYGYTF.

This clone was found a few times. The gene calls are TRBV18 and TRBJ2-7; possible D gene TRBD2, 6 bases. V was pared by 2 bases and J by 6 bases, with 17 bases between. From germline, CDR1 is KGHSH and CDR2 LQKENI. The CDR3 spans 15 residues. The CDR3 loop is CASSPIPLEGSEQYF. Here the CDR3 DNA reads TGTGCCAGCTCACCAATCCCCTTGGAGGGCAGCGAGCAGTACTTC.

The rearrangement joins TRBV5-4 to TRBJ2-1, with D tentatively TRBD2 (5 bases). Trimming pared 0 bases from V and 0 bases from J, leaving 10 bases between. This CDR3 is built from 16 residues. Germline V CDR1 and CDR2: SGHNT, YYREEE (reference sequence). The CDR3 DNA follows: TGTGCCAGCAGCTTGGAAGAGCGGCGCTCCTACAATGAGCAGTTCTTC. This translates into CASSLEERRSYNEQFF.

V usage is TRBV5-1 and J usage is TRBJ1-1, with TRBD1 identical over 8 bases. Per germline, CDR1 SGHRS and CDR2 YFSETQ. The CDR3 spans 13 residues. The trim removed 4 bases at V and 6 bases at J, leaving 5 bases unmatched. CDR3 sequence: CASSPRGPAEAFF. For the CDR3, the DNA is TGCGCCAGCAGCCCCAGGGGGCCCGCTGAAGCTTTCTTT.

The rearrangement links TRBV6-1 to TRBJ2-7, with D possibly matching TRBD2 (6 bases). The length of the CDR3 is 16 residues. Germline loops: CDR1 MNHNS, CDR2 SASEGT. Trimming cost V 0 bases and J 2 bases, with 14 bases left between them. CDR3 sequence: CASSEAVAGRAYEQYF. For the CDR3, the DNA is TGTGCCAGCAGTGAAGCGGTCGCGGGGCGAGCCTACGAGCAGTACTTC.

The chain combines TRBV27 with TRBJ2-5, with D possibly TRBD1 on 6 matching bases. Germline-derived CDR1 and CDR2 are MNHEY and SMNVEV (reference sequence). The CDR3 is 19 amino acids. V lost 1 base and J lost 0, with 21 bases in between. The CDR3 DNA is TGTGCCAGCAGTTTATATATCGGGACACCCCCTGGGCACCAAGAGACCCAGTACTTC. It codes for CASSLYIGTPPGHQETQYF.

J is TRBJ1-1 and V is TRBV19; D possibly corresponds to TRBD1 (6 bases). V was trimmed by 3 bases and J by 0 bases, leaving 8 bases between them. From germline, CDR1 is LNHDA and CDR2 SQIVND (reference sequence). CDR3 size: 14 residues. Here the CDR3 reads CASSIRGMNTEAFF. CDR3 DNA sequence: TGTGCCAGTAGTATCAGGGGCATGAACACTGAAGCTTTCTTT.

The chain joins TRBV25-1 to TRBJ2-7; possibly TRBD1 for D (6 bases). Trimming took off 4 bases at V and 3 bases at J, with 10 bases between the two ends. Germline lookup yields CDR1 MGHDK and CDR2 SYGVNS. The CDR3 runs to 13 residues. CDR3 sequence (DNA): TGTGCCAGCAGTGGACAGGATAACTACGAGCAGTACTTC. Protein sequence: CASSGQDNYEQYF.

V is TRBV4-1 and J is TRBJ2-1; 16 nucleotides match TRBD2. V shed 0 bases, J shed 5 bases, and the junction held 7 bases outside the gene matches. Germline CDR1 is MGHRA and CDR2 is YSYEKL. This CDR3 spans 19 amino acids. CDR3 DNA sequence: TGCGCCAGCAGCCAAGAAAGGGGACTAGCGGGAGGGAGGAACAATGAGCAGTTCTTC. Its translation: CASSQERGLAGGRNNEQFF.

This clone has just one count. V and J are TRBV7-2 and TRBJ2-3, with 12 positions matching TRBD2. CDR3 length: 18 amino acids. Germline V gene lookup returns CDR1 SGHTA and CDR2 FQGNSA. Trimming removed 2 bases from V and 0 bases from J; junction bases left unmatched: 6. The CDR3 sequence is CASSLQLAGGTSTDTQYF. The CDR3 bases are TGTGCCAGCAGCTTACAACTAGCGGGAGGAACTAGCACAGATACGCAGTATTTT. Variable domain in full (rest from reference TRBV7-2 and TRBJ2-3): GAGVSQSPSNKVTEKGKDVELRCDPISGHTALYWYRQSLGQGLEFLIYFQGNSAPDKSGLPSDRFSAERTGGSVSTLTIQRTQQEDSAVYLCASSLQLAGGTSTDTQYFGPGTRLTVL.

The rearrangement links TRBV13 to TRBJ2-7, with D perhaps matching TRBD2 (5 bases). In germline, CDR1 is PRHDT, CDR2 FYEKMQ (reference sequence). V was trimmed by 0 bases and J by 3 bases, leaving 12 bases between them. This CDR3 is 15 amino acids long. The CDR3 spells CASSLGAPGNYEQYF. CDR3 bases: TGTGCCAGCAGCTTAGGCGCCCCCGGGAACTACGAGCAGTACTTC.

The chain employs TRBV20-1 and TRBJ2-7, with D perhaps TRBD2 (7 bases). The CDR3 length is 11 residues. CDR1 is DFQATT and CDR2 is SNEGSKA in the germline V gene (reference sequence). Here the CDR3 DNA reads TGCGGGGGGGCTCGCGCGTACGAGCAGTACTTC. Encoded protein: CGGARAYEQYF.

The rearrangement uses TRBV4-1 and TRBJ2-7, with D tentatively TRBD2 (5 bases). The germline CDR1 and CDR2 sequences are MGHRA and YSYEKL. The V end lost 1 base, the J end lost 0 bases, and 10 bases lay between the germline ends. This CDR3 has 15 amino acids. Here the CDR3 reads CASSQGSGSSYEQYF. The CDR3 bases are TGCGCCAGCAGCCAAGGCTCTGGGAGCTCCTACGAGCAGTACTTC.

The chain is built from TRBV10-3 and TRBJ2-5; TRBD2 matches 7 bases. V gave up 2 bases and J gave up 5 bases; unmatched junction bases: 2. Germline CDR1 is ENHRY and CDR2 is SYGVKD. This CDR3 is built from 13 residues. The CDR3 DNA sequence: TGTGCCATCAGTGAGAACGGGGGGGAGACCCAGTACTTC. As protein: CAISENGGETQYF.

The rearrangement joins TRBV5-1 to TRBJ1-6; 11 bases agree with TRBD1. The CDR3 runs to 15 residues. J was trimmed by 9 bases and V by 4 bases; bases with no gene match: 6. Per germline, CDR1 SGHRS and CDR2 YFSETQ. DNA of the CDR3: TGCGCCAGCAGCCTGGACAGGGGGCGCCTTTCACCCCTCCACTTT. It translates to CASSLDRGRLSPLHF. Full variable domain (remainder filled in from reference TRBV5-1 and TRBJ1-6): KAGVTQTPRYLIKTRGQQVTLSCSPISGHRSVSWYQQTPGQGLQFLFEYFSETQRNKGNFPGRFSGRQFSNSRSEMNVSTLELGDSALYLCASSLDRGRLSPLHFGNGTRLTVT.

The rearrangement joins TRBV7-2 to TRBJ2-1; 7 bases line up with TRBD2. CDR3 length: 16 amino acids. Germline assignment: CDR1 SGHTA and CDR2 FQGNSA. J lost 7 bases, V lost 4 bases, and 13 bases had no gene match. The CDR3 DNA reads TGTGCCAGCAGCTCCAAGGGTGCGGGAGTTAGGAATGAGCAGTTCTTC. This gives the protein CASSSKGAGVRNEQFF.

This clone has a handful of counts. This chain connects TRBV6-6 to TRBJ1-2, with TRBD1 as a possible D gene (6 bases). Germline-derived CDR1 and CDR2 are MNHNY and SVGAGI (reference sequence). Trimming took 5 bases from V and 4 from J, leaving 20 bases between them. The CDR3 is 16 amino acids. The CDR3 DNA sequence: TGTGCCAGCAGTCAACGCTCGACAGGCGCGGCCTATGGCTACACCTTC. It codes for CASSQRSTGAAYGYTF.

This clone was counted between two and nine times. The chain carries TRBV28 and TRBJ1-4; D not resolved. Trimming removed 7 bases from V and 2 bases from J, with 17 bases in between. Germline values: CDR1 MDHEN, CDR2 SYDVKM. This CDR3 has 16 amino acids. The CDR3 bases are TGTGCCAGCACCCCCGAGGCGGCTGCGACTAATGAAAAACTGTTTTTT. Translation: CASTPEAAATNEKLFF. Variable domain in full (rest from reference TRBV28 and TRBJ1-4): DVKVTQSSRYLVKRTGEKVFLECVQDMDHENMFWYRQDPGLGLRLIYFSYDVKMKEKGDIPEGYSVSREKKERFSLILESASTNQTSMYLCASTPEAAATNEKLFFGSGTQLSVL.

The CDR3 here is CASSLWENEAFF. CDR3 nucleotide sequence: TGTGCCAGCAGCCTCTGGGAGAATGAAGCTTTCTTT. This chain links TRBV28 with TRBJ1-1; D not resolved. Germline V gene data show CDR1 as MDHEN and CDR2 as SYDVKM. V was cut by 6 bases and J by 7 bases, with 12 bases left in between. CDR3 size: 12 residues.

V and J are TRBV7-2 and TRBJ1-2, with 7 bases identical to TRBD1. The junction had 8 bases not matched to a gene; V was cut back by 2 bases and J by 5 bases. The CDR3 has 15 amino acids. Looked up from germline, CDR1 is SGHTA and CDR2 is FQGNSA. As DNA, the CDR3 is TGTGCCAGCAGCTTAAGCGGAGACAGGGCGTATGGCTACACCTTC. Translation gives CASSLSGDRAYGYTF. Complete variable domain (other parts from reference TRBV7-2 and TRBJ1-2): GAGVSQSPSNKVTEKGKDVELRCDPISGHTALYWYRQSLGQGLEFLIYFQGNSAPDKSGLPSDRFSAERTGGSVSTLTIQRTQQEDSAVYLCASSLSGDRAYGYTFGSGTRLTVV.

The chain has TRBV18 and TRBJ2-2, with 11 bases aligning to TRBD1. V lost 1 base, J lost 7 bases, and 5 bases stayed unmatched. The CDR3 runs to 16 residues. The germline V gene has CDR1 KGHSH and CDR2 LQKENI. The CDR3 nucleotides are TGTGCCAGCTCACCACGTGGACAGGGGGCGGACGGGGAGCTGTTTTTT. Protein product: CASSPRGQGADGELFF.

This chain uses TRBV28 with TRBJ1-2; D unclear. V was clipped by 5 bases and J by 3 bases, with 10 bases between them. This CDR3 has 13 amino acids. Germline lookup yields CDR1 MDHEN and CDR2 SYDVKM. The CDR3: CASSPGIDYGYTF. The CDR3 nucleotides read TGTGCCAGCAGTCCCGGGATCGACTATGGCTACACCTTC.

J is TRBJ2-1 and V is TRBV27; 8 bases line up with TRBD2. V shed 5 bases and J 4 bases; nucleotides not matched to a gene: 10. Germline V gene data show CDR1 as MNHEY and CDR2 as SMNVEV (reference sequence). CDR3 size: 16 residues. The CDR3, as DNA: TGTGCCAGCAGTCCCAGATCCGGGAGGGGGTACAATGAGCAGTTCTTC. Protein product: CASSPRSGRGYNEQFF.

CDR3 nucleotide sequence: TGTGCCAGTAGTATAACCCTAGCGGGAGCCTACGAGCAGTACTTC. Protein sequence: CASSITLAGAYEQYF. The chain combines TRBV19 with TRBJ2-7, with 10 bases fitting TRBD2. The V and J ends lost 2 bases and 2 bases, in that order; junction bases with no gene match: 3. The CDR3 is 15 residues long. Germline CDR1 is LNHDA and CDR2 is SQIVND (reference sequence).